This T cell receptor beta chain was obtained from a study of chemoradiotherapy in HPV16-positive cancers. In this sample, this clone turned up a few times. Its target is unknown. Findings of the study overall: Non-HPV-specific T cells did not expand in tumors during treatment, whereas candidate HPV-specific clones and E7-related motifs did.

Trimming took 5 bases from V and 0 from J, leaving 12 bases between them. CDR3 length: 15 residues. The V gene's germline CDR1 is SGDLS and CDR2 YYNGEE. Sequenced by immunoSEQ multiplex PCR; TCRdb stores in-frame clones only, minus some. The sample contains some 34,000 clones, around 87% of which appear only once. The origin of this receptor is a human donor with HPV-associated anogenital cancer. V is TRBV9 and J is TRBJ2-1; D gene unclear. The material was blood, obtained from a patient who underwent chemoradiotherapy. CDR3 nucleotide sequence: TGTGCCAGCAGTCGCATACCATACTCCTACAATGAGCAGTTCTTC. The encoded protein is CASSRIPYSYNEQFF. Complete variable domain (other parts from reference TRBV9 and TRBJ2-1): DSGVTQTPKHLITATGQRVTLRCSPRSGDLSVYWYQQSLDQGLQFLIQYYNGEERAKGNILERFSAQQFPDLHSELNLSSLELGDSALYFCASSRIPYSYNEQFFGPGTRLTVL.